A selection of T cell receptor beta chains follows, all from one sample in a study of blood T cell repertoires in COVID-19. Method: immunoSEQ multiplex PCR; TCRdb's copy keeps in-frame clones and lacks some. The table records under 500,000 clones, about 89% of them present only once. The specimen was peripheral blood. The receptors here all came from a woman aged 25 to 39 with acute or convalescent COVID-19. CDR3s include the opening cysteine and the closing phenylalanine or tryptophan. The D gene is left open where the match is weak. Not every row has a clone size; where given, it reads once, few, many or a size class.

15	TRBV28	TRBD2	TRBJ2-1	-	TGTGCCAGCGCGGCACCCGGGGGGTCCTACAATGAGCAGTTCTTC	CASAAPGGSYNEQFF
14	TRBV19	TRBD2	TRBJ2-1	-	TGTGCCAGTAGGACTAGCGGGGGGGCCATTGAGCAGTTCTTC	CASRTSGGAIEQFF
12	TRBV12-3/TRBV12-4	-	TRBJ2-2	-	TGTGCCAGCGCGAGTGACACCGGGGAGCTGTTTTTT	CASASDTGELFF
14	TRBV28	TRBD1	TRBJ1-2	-	TGTGCCAGCAGTTTGAAGGCAGGGGGTGTTGGCTACACCTTC	CASSLKAGGVGYTF
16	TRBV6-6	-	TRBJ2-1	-	TGTGCCAGCAGTTTACCCCCGGGTCCCAAGGGGAATGAGCAGTTCTTC	CASSLPPGPKGNEQFF
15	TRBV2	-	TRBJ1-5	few	TGTGCCAGCAGTGGTCGCGGGGGAAGCAATCAGCCCCAGCATTTT	CASSGRGGSNQPQHF
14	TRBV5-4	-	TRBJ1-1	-	TGTGCCAGCAGCTCAATAGGGAGGCACACTGAAGCTTTCTTT	CASSSIGRHTEAFF
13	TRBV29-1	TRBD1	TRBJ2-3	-	TGCAGCGTCACAGGGGTTAACACAGATACGCAGTATTTT	CSVTGVNTDTQYF
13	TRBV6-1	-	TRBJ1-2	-	TGTGCCAGCAGTGAAATTCCTGTCTCTGGCTACACCTTC	CASSEIPVSGYTF
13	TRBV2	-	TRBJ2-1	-	TGTGCCAGCAGTGACGGTACTAGGAATGAGCAGTTCTTC	CASSDGTRNEQFF
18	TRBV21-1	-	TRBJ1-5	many	TGTGCCACCGGGGCTCCGGGACAGGGGGTAGGGAGCAATCAGCCCCAGCATTTT	CATGAPGQGVGSNQPQHF
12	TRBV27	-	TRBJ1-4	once	TGTGCCAGCGGTACTGGACAGCATAAACTGTTTTTT	CASGTGQHKLFF
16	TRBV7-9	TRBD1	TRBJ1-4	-	TGTGCCAGCAGCTCAACCCGACAGGGGCGAAATGAAAAACTGTTTTTT	CASSSTRQGRNEKLFF
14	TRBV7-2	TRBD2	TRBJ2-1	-	TGTGCCAGCAGCCTCGGGACTAGCAACAATGAGCAGTTCTTC	CASSLGTSNNEQFF
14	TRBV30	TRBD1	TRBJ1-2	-	TGTGCCTGGTCACAGGGGGTTCCCCCCTATGGCTACACCTTC	CAWSQGVPPYGYTF
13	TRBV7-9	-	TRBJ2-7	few	TGTGCCAGCAGCTCAGAATTCTCCTACGAGCAGTACTTC	CASSSEFSYEQYF
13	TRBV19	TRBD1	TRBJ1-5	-	TGTGCCAGTAGTATGGACAGGGAGCAGCCCCAGCATTTT	CASSMDREQPQHF
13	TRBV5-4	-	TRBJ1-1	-	TGTGCCAGCACCATAAGGGGGAGCACTGAAGCTTTCTTT	CASTIRGSTEAFF
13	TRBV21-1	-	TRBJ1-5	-	TGTGCCAGCACCGACAGGTCTGGATTGCCCCAGCATTTT	CASTDRSGLPQHF
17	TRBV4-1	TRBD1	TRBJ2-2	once	TGCGCCAGCAGCCAAGGACCGGGACAGGTCAACACCGGGGAGCTGTTTTTT	CASSQGPGQVNTGELFF
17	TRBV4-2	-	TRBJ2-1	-	TGTGCCAGCAGCCAAAAATTCAGGGCCAGCTCCTACAATGAGCAGTTCTTC	CASSQKFRASSYNEQFF
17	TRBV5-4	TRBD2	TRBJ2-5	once	TGTGCCAGCAGCGCCCGACTAGCGGGGGGGCCGGGAGAGACCCAGTACTTC	CASSARLAGGPGETQYF
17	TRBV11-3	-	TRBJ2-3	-	TGTGCCAGCAGCTTCCGCGGGACGCTAAGAGACACAGATACGCAGTATTTT	CASSFRGTLRDTDTQYF
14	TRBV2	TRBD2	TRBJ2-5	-	TGTGCCAGCAATGAAGCGGGGCTTGGGGAGACCCAGTACTTC	CASNEAGLGETQYF
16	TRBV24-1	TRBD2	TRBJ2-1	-	TGTGCCACCAGTGATCAGACTAGCGGGGGGTATAATGAGCAGTTCTTC	CATSDQTSGGYNEQFF
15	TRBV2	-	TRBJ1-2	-	TGTGCCAGCAGCCTACAGGGATTCGGGTCCTATGGCTACACCTTC	CASSLQGFGSYGYTF
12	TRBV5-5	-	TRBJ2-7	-	TGTGCCAGCAGCTTGGCCCGCTACGAGCAGTACTTC	CASSLARYEQYF
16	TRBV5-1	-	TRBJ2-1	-	TGCGCCAGCAGCTTGGCCCTAGCGACCTCCTACAATGAGCAGTTCTTC	CASSLALATSYNEQFF
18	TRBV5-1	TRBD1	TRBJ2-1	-	TGCGCCAGCAGCTTGCACCTTTCCCGGGACAGGTCATCAAGGGGGCAGTTCTTC	CASSLHLSRDRSSRGQFF
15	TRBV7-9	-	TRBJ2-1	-	TGTGCCAGCAGCCGTACACATTTGGGCCCTAATGAGCAGTTCTTC	CASSRTHLGPNEQFF
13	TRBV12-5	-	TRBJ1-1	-	TGTGCTAGTTCAGCACAGGGGAACACTGAAGCTTTCTTT	CASSAQGNTEAFF
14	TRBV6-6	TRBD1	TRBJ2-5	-	TGTGCCAGCAGGAGACAGGGGGCGGGAGAGACCCAGTACTTC	CASRRQGAGETQYF
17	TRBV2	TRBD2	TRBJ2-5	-	TGTGCCAGCAGTGAGAGGGGACTAGCAAGGTTAGGAGAGACCCAGTACTTC	CASSERGLARLGETQYF
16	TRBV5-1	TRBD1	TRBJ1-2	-	TGCGCCAGCAGCACCGGGGGACAGGGGGCCTCCGGAGGCTACACCTTC	CASSTGGQGASGGYTF
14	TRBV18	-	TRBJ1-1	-	TGTGCCAGCTCACCACCGTCACAGAACACTGAAGCTTTCTTT	CASSPPSQNTEAFF
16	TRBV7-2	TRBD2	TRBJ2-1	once	TGTGCCAGCAGCCCGATAAGGCTAGCGGGGGGGCATGAGCAGTTCTTC	CASSPIRLAGGHEQFF
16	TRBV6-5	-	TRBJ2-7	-	TGTGCCAGCAGTTACTCGCTTCGTAGTAGTTCCTACGAGCAGTACTTC	CASSYSLRSSSYEQYF
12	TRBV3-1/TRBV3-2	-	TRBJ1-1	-	TGTGCCAGCAGCCCCCGGGGGGCTGAAGCTTTCTTT	CASSPRGAEAFF
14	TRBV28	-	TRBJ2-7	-	TGTGCCAGCAGAACTATTTCCGGCCCCCTTAGTATTTGGTTC	CASRTISGPLSIWF
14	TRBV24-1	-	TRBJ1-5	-	TGTGCCACCAGTGATGACAAGGGGTTACAGCCCCAGCATTTT	CATSDDKGLQPQHF
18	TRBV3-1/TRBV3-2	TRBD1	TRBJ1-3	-	TGTGCCAGCAGCCAAGTCGACAGGGCCCGGGCTACTGGAAACACCATATATTTT	CASSQVDRARATGNTIYF
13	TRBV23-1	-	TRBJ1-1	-	TGCGCCAGTAAAAGGGACCCGCGGGAAGAAGCTTTCTTT	CASKRDPREEAFF
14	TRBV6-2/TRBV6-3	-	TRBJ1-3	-	TGTGCCAGCAGTGTGGGACGGGGGAGAAACACCATATATTTT	CASSVGRGRNTIYF
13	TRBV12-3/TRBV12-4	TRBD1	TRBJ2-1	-	TGTGCCAGCAGTTTAAATCCGGGACAGAAGCAGTTCTTC	CASSLNPGQKQFF
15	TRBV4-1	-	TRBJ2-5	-	TGCGCCAGCAGCCAAGTTGTGCGGGGCGGAGAGACCCAGTACTTC	CASSQVVRGGETQYF
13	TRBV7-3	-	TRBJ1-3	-	TGTGCCAGCAGCCCCTCGGGGGGAAACACCATATATTTT	CASSPSGGNTIYF